Sequencing of this T cell receptor beta chain was carried out in a study of blood T cell repertoires in COVID-19. For the study at large: There were acute and convalescent COVID-19 samples, and they came from the United States, Italy and Spain. PBMCs, B-cell-depleted T cells, or T cells provided the cDNA or gDNA that made up the material.

The CDR3 is made up of 17 amino acids. V lost 6 bases, J lost 0 bases, and 10 bases stayed unmatched. The germline V gene has CDR1 SEHNR and CDR2 FQNEAQ (reference sequence). Under the authors' procedure: Reference gene primer amplification gave estimated nucleated cell counts. Measured with immunoSEQ multiplex PCR; TCRdb has only the in-frame clones, and not every one. V, J and clone size are those of that table, while D and trimming were read from the DNA. The data contain about 130,000 clones, around 77% of them seen just once; the ten biggest clones take up about 10%. This TCR derives from a human donor in a cohort sampled during active COVID-19. The rearrangement uses TRBV7-9 and TRBJ2-7; 11 nucleotides line up with TRBD1. Sequenced input: peripheral blood. The CDR3 nucleotides read TGTGCCAGCAGTACCGGGACAGGGGGTCGAAGCTCCTACGAGCAGTACTTC. Amino acid sequence: CASSTGTGGRSSYEQYF.